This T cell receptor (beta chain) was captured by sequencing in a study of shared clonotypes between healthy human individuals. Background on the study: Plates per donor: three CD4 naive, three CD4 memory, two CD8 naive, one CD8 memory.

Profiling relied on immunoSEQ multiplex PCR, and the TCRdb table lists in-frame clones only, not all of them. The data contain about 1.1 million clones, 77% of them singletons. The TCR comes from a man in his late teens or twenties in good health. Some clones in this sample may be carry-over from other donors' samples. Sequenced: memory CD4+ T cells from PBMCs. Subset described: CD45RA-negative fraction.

CDR3 DNA: TGTGCCAGCAGCTTCCTTGGAGCGGGAGGGAGGTATGAGCAGTTCTTC. Its protein is CASSFLGAGGRYEQFF. The chain employs TRBV7-2 and TRBJ2-1; the match to TRBD2 covers 10 bases. The trim removed 3 bases at V and 8 bases at J, leaving 10 bases unmatched. The CDR3 is 16 residues long. Looked up from germline, CDR1 is SGHTA and CDR2 is FQGNSA.